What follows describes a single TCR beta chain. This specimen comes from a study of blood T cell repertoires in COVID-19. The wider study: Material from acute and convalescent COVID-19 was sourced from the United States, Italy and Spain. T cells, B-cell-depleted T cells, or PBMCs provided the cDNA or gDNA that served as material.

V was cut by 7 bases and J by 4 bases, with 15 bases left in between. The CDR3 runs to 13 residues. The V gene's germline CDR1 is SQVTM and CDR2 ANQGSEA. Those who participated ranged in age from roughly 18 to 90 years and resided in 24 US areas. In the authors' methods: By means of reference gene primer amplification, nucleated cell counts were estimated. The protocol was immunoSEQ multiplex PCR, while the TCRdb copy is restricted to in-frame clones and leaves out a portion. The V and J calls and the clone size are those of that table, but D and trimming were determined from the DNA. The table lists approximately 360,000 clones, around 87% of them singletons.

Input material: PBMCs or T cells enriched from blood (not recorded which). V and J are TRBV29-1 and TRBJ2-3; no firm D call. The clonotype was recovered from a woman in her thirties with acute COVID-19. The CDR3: CSAVDQAPDTQYF. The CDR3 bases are TGCAGCGCTGTCGACCAGGCCCCAGATACGCAGTATTTT.